This T cell receptor (beta chain) was sequenced for a study of metastatic and nonmetastatic thyroid tumors. Study-level background: Repertoires from malignant and benign thyroid patients were compared across blood and tumor or nodule tissue. Study results and caveats: Significantly greater TCR beta diversity was reportedly found in malignant thyroid tumors than in benign nodules (in blood and tumor).

Source study methods: The distant-metastasis classifier for papillary thyroid cancer was built from CDR3 differences across clinicopathological groups. TCRdb used MiXCR to call clones anew from the PCR reads. The V and J calls follow TCRdb's processing rather than the paper's. The sample lists tens of thousands of clones; approximately 13% were seen once. In this sample, this clone turned up many times. Its antigen is unidentified. The V and J ends lost 4 bases and 3 bases, in that order; junction bases with no gene match: 3. This CDR3 region has 15 residues. Germline V gene lookup returns CDR1 SGHRS and CDR2 YFSETQ. All patients were untreated before thyroid surgery.

The rearrangement uses TRBV5-1 and TRBJ2-2, with 10 positions matching TRBD2. Sequencing was done on a sample of blood. The clonotype comes from a female donor with papillary thyroid cancer or a benign thyroid nodule (not recorded which). Some clones in this sample may be carry-over from other donors' samples. CDR3 loop: CASSRLAGDTGELFF. In DNA form, the CDR3 reads TGCGCCAGCAGCAGGCTAGCGGGAGACACCGGGGAGCTGTTTTTT.